Shown below are 16 T cell receptor beta chains from a single sample sequenced in a study of blood T cell repertoires in COVID-19. The method was immunoSEQ multiplex PCR; TCRdb's version includes in-frame clones alone and lacks a portion of them. The sample carries some 250,000 clones, just over 85% recorded once. Sequenced input: PBMCs or T cells enriched from blood (not recorded which). The receptors stem from a young man who had recovered from COVID-19.

The rearrangement joins TRBV19 to TRBJ1-5; D is uncertain. This CDR3 has 15 residues. V shed 6 bases and J shed 3 bases, with 15 bases lying between them. Germline V gene data show CDR1 as LNHDA and CDR2 as SQIVND (reference sequence). In DNA, the CDR3 is TGTGCCAGTAGATTTGCGGGTGATTACAATCAGCCCCAGCATTTT. Translating gives CASRFAGDYNQPQHF. Combining the CDR3 with reference TRBV19 and TRBJ1-5 gives the whole variable domain DGGITQSPKYLFRKEGQNVTLSCEQNLNHDAMYWYRQDPGQGLRLIYYSQIVNDFQKGDIAEGYSVSREKKESFPLTVTSAQKNPTAFYLCASRFAGDYNQPQHFGDGTRLSIL.

The chain has TRBV2 and TRBJ1-5; 9 nucleotides match TRBD1. The CDR3 length is 15 residues. The V segment lost 1 base and the J segment 7 bases; nucleotides outside the gene matches: 5. Germline values: CDR1 SNHLY, CDR2 FYNNEI. For the CDR3, the DNA is TGTGCCAGCAGTGAAGTTGTGACAGGGGGGCAGCCCCAGCATTTT. Translation gives CASSEVVTGGQPQHF.

The chain uses TRBV11-2 and TRBJ1-6; D not resolved. Germline CDR1 is SGHAT and CDR2 is FQNNGV. The CDR3 is 11 residues long. V lost 1 base and J lost 13, with 5 bases in between. CDR3 coding DNA: TGTGCCAGCAGCTTAGTTTCTCCCCTCCACTTT. Translated, it gives CASSLVSPLHF.

This clone was seen just once. V is TRBV19 and J is TRBJ2-1, with D perhaps TRBD2 (7 bases). Trimming took 5 bases from V and 0 from J, leaving 11 bases between them. CDR3 length equals 15 residues. CDR1 and CDR2 from the germline V gene are LNHDA and SQIVND (reference sequence). The CDR3 sequence is CASSPRGLSYNEQFF. In nucleotides, the CDR3 is TGTGCCAGTAGTCCGCGGGGGCTCTCCTACAATGAGCAGTTCTTC.

This clone was counted between two and nine times. This sequence joins TRBV25-1 and TRBJ1-2; 9 nucleotides match TRBD1. CDR1 MGHDK and CDR2 SYGVNS come from the germline V gene. This CDR3 comprises 15 residues. Trimming removed 4 bases from V and 8 bases from J; junction bases left unmatched: 11. CDR3 nucleotide sequence: TGTGCCAGCAGTGCCGGGAACAGGGGGCAACGGGGCTACACCTTC. This translates into CASSAGNRGQRGYTF.

The table lists this clone with a count of one. The CDR3: CATREEVGGYTF. CDR3 coding DNA: TGTGCCACCCGGGAGGAGGTTGGGGGCTACACCTTC. This chain uses TRBV10-3 with TRBJ1-2; unclear D gene. CDR1 is ENHRY and CDR2 is SYGVKD in the germline V gene. Deletions cut 10 bases from V and 8 bases from J, with 17 bases between. CDR3 length: 12 residues.

The rearrangement uses TRBV29-1 and TRBJ2-2; D might be TRBD1 (6 bases). CDR3 length equals 14 residues. Germline V gives CDR1 SQVTM, CDR2 ANQGSEA. The germline V and J ends were trimmed by 7 bases and 6 bases, with 18 bases remaining between them. CDR3 DNA: TGCAGCGGTACGCCATCGACAGGAGCCGGGGAGCTGTTTTTT. Translating it yields CSGTPSTGAGELFF.

This chain joins TRBV30 and TRBJ1-2, with no clear D. Germline CDR1 reads GTSNPN; CDR2 reads SVGIG (reference sequence). V gave up 0 bases and J gave up 6 bases, with 11 bases separating them. CDR3 length equals 13 residues. This CDR3 reads CAWSVIRKDGYTF. CDR3 bases: TGTGCCTGGAGTGTAATCAGGAAGGATGGCTACACCTTC.

The CDR3 coding sequence is TGTGCCAGCTCACCCTCGACAGGGGGCTCGAGCAATGAGCAGTTCTTC. As protein: CASSPSTGGSSNEQFF. The V and J genes are TRBV18 and TRBJ2-1; TRBD1 aligns across 10 bases. The CDR3 length is 16 residues. Trimming cost V 3 bases and J 6 bases; bases outside gene matches: 8. Looked up from germline, CDR1 is KGHSH and CDR2 is LQKENI.

The J gene is TRBJ1-1, the V gene TRBV7-8; no reliable D call. V shed 2 bases and J shed 1 base, with 11 bases lying between them. The CDR3 runs 15 residues. Germline CDR1 and CDR2: SGHVS and FQNEAQ. CDR3 protein: CASSLSVVSNTEAFF. For the CDR3, the DNA is TGTGCCAGCAGCTTATCAGTGGTCTCGAACACTGAAGCTTTCTTT.

This chain connects TRBV14 to TRBJ2-2; D possibly corresponds to TRBD2 (6 bases). CDR3 size: 16 residues. Germline loops: CDR1 SGHDN, CDR2 FVKESK. The germline V and J ends were trimmed by 1 base and 5 bases, with 14 bases remaining between them. The CDR3 DNA sequence: TGTGCCAGCAGCCAAGGGAGGCGGGGTAGGACCGGGGAGCTGTTTTTT. This translates into CASSQGRRGRTGELFF.

This chain joins TRBV19 and TRBJ1-5; TRBD1 is a possible D gene (6 bases). Trimming pared 3 bases from V and 5 bases from J, leaving 14 bases between. The CDR3 has 15 residues. Germline loops: CDR1 LNHDA, CDR2 SQIVND (reference sequence). The CDR3 DNA reads TGTGCCAGTAGTATCGGGGGGGCTCGAGATCAGCCCCAGCATTTT. Its translation: CASSIGGARDQPQHF.

CDR3 protein: CAWSAGTGRFQPQHF. CDR3 in DNA: TGTGCCTGGAGTGCCGGGACAGGGCGTTTTCAGCCCCAGCATTTT. J is TRBJ1-5 and V is TRBV30; 9 bases agree with TRBD1. Germline V gene lookup returns CDR1 GTSNPN and CDR2 SVGIG (reference sequence). The length of the CDR3 is 15 residues. V was pared by 1 base and J by 6 bases, with 7 bases of the junction left unmatched.

This chain connects TRBV6-6 to TRBJ1-1; 7 bases map to TRBD1. The CDR3 sequence is 16 residues long. The junction had 11 bases not matched to a gene; V was cut back by 6 bases and J by 1 base. Germline V gives CDR1 MNHNY, CDR2 SVGAGI (reference sequence). CDR3 residues: CASSTSRTGPNTEAFF. CDR3 nucleotides: TGTGCCAGCAGCACCTCTAGGACAGGCCCGAACACTGAAGCTTTCTTT.

The chain combines TRBV4-2 with TRBJ2-1; the D gene is possibly TRBD2 (7 bases). The CDR3 has 16 residues. Germline V gene data show CDR1 as LGHNA and CDR2 as YNFKEQ. V gave up 0 bases and J gave up 7 bases, with 16 bases separating them. DNA of the CDR3: TGTGCCAGCAGCCAAGATCCGAGGGGGGGGACGAATGAGCAGTTCTTC. Amino acids: CASSQDPRGGTNEQFF.

The V gene is TRBV7-6, the J gene TRBJ1-5; the D is unclear. CDR1 is SGHVS and CDR2 is FNYEAQ in the germline V gene. The CDR3 consists of 14 residues. The V gene lost 0 bases and the J gene lost 6 bases, with 9 bases spanning the gap. CDR3 in amino acids: CASSLAFGGQPQHF. CDR3 sequence (DNA): TGTGCCAGCAGCTTAGCTTTCGGAGGTCAGCCCCAGCATTTT.